This T cell receptor beta chain was obtained from a study of cytomegalovirus exposure and HLA in healthy donors. Study overall: Across 300 to 400 genotyped donors, 65% to 90% landed in the Caucasian-associated ancestry cluster.

Amplification used 60 Vbeta primers and 13 Jbeta primers. Assay: immunoSEQ multiplex PCR; the TCRdb copy retains only in-frame clones and omits some. The sample contains over 150,000 clones, around four fifths of which appear only once. As for this clone: Its antigen is undetermined.

V shed 1 base and J shed 0 bases, with 12 bases lying between them. The length of the CDR3 is 16 residues. Per germline, CDR1 MDHEN and CDR2 SYDVKM. Broader study findings: In a later analysis, donors in an Asian-associated ancestry cluster reportedly had fewer N-insertions in productive TCRs than the cohort mean. Rarity held for most TCR sequences, but there were some public TCRs that occurred in many donors. Among the sequence variants, a highly shared cluster was likely an artifact of sequencing.

Sequenced input: PBMCs. The J gene is TRBJ2-5, the V gene TRBV28; D may be TRBD2 (5 bases). The sequence was obtained from a girl aged 2-10 years in good health and CMV-seropositive. The CDR3: CASSLFSGWYQETQYF. CDR3 coding DNA: TGTGCCAGCAGTTTATTTTCGGGATGGTACCAAGAGACCCAGTACTTC.